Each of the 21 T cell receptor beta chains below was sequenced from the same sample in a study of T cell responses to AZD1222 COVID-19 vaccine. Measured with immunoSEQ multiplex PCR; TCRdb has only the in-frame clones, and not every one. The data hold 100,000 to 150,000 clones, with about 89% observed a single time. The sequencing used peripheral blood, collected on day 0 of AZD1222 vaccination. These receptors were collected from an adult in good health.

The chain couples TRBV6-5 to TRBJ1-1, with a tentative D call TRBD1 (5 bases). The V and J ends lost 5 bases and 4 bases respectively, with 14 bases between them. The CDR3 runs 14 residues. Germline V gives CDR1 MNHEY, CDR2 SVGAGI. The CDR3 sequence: CASSRTPGGTEAFF. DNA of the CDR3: TGTGCCAGCAGTCGGACCCCCGGGGGCACTGAAGCTTTCTTT.

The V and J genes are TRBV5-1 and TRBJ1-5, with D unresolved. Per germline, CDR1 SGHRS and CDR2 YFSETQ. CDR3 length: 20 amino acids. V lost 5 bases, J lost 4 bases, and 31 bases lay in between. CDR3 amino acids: CASSGCWAGCTGYCNQPQHF. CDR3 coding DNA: TGCGCCAGCAGTGGGTGTTGGGCCGGGTGTACGGGCTATTGTAATCAGCCCCAGCATTTT. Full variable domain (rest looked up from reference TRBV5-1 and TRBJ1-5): KAGVTQTPRYLIKTRGQQVTLSCSPISGHRSVSWYQQTPGQGLQFLFEYFSETQRNKGNFPGRFSGRQFSNSRSEMNVSTLELGDSALYLCASSGCWAGCTGYCNQPQHFGDGTRLSIL.

CDR3 sequence: CASSQQLNTEAFF. In DNA form, the CDR3 reads TGTGCCAGCTCACAACAGCTGAACACTGAAGCTTTCTTT. V usage is TRBV18 and J usage is TRBJ1-1, with D hard to call. V lost 4 bases and J 0 bases, leaving 6 bases between the germline ends. The CDR3 covers 13 residues. CDR1 is KGHSH and CDR2 is LQKENI in the germline V gene.

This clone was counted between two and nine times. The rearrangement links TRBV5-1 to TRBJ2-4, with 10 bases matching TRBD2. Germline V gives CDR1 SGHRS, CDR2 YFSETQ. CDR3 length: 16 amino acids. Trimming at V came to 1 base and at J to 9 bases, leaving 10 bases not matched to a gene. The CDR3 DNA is TGCGCCAGCAGCTTGCTAGCGGGGGCCCGCGGCGGCATTCAGTACTTC. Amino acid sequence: CASSLLAGARGGIQYF.

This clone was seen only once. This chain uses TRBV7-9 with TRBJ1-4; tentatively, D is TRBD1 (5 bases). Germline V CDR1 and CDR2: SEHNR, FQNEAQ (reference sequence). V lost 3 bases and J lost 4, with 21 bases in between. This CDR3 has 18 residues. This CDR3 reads CASSFNFGEGRVNEKLFF. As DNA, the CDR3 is TGTGCCAGCAGCTTTAATTTTGGTGAGGGCAGGGTTAATGAAAAACTGTTTTTT.

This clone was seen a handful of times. The CDR3 DNA follows: TGTGCCAGCAGCGTAGGGGGCAAGGTTGAGCAGTTCTTC. This translates into CASSVGGKVEQFF. This chain connects TRBV9 to TRBJ2-1, with D perhaps matching TRBD1 (5 bases). The ends were cut back, 0 bases at V and 9 bases at J, with 10 bases in the middle. CDR1 and CDR2 from the germline V gene are SGDLS and YYNGEE. This CDR3 is 13 amino acids long.

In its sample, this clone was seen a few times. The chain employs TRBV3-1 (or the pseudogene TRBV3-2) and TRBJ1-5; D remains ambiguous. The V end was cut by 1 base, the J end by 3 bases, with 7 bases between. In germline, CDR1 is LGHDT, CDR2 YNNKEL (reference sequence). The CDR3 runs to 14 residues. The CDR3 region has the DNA TGTGCCAGCAGCCAAGCTTCCAACAATCAGCCCCAGCATTTT. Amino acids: CASSQASNNQPQHF.

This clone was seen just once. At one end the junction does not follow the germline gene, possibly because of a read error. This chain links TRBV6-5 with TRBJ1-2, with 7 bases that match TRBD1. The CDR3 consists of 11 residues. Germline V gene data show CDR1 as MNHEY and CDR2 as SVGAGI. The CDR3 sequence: CASFSLGQSAF. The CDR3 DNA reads TGTGCCAGCTTCTCGTTGGGACAGTCGGCCTTC.

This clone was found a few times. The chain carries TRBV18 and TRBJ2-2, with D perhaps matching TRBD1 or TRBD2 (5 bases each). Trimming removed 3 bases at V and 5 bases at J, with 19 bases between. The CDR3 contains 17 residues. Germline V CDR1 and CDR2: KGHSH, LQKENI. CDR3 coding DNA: TGTGCCAGCTCACCCCATTCGGAGGCAGGGCGGACCGGGGAGCTGTTTTTT. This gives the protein CASSPHSEAGRTGELFF.

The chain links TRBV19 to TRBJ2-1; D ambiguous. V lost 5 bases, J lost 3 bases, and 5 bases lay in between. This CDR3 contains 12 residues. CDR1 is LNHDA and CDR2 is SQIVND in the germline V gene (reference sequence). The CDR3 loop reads CASSSIYNEQFF. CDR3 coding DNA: TGTGCCAGTAGTTCCATCTACAATGAGCAGTTCTTC.

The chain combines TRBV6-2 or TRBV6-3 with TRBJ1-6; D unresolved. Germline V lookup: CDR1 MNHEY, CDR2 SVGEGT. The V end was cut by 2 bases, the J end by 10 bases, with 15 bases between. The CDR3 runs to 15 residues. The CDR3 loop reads CASSYMAGNLSPLHF. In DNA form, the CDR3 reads TGTGCCAGCAGTTACATGGCGGGTAATTTGTCACCCCTCCACTTT.

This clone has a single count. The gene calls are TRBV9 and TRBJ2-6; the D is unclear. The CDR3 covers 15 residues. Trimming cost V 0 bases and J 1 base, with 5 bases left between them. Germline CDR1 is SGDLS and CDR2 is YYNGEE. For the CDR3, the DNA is TGTGCCAGCAGCGTAGGGGGATCTGGGGCCAACGTCCTGACTTTC. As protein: CASSVGGSGANVLTF.

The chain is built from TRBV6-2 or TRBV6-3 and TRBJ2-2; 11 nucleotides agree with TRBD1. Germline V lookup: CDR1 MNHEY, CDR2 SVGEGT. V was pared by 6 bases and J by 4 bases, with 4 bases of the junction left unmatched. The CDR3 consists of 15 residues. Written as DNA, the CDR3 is TGTGCCAGCAGCCCTGGGACAGGGGGCACCGGGGAGCTGTTTTTT. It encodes CASSPGTGGTGELFF.

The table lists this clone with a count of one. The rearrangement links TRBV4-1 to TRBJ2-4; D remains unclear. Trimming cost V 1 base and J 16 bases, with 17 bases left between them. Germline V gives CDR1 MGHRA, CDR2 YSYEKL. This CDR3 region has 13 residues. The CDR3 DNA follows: TGCGCCAGCAGCCAAGTGGGTTCCAGGCTGTTATACTTC. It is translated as CASSQVGSRLLYF.

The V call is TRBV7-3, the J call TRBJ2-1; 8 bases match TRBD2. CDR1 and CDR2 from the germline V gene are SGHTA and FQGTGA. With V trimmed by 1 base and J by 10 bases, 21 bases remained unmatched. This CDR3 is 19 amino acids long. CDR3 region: CASSLRASSGADGAREQFF. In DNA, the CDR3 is TGTGCCAGCAGCTTAAGGGCAAGTAGCGGGGCCGATGGGGCAAGAGAGCAGTTCTTC.

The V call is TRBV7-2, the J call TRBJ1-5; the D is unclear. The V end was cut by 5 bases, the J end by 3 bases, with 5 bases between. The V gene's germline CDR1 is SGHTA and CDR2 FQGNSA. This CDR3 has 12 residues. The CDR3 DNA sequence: TGTGCCAGCAGCCCCTTCAATCAGCCCCAGCATTTT. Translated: CASSPFNQPQHF.

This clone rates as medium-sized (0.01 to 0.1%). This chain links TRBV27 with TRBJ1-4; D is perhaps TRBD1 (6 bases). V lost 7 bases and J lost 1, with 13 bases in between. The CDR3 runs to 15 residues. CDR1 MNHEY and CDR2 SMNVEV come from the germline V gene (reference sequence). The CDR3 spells CASKGTPGTNEKLFF. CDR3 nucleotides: TGTGCCAGCAAAGGGACACCTGGAACTAATGAAAAACTGTTTTTT.

The chain's CDR3 is CASSLSGGPREQYF. The CDR3 coding sequence is TGTGCCAGCAGCCTTAGCGGGGGGCCTCGCGAGCAGTACTTC. The chain combines TRBV7-2 with TRBJ2-7; 10 bases map to TRBD2. CDR3 size: 14 residues. The V gene end was trimmed by 5 bases and the J gene end by 6 bases; junction bases not matched to a gene: 7. Germline CDR1 SGHTA, CDR2 FQGNSA.

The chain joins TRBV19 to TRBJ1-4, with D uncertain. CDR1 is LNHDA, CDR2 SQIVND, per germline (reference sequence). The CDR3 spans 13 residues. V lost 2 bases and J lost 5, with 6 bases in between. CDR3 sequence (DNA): TGTGCCAGTAGTATAAGCAGAAATGAAAAACTGTTTTTT. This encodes CASSISRNEKLFF.

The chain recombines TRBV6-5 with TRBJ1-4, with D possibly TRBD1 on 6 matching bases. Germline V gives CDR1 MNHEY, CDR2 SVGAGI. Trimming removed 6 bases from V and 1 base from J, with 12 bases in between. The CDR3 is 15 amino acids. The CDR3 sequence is CASRPYRETNEKLFF. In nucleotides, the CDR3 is TGTGCCAGCAGACCTTACAGGGAAACTAATGAAAAACTGTTTTTT.

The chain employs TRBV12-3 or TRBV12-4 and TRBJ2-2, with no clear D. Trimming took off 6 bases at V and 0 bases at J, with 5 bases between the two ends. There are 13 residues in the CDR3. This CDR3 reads CASRLPNTGELFF. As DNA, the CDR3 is TGTGCCAGCAGGCTTCCGAACACCGGGGAGCTGTTTTTT.